This record concerns one T cell receptor beta chain sequence. Data came from immunoSEQ multiplex PCR; TCRdb stores just in-frame clones and leaves some out. Of over 120,000 clones in the sample, approximately 91% were seen once. This CDR3 is built from 15 residues. The germline V gene encodes CDR1 SGHRS and CDR2 YFSETQ. V was shortened by 0 bases and J by 10 bases, with 19 bases between the two germline ends. This sample is drawn from a study of control samples from healthy donors and cancer patients. The origin of this receptor is a man aged 30 to 39 in good health. V gene TRBV5-1 combines with J gene TRBJ1-1, with D maybe TRBD1 (5 bases). Sequencing was performed on blood. This CDR3 reads CASSLDGTASSVAFF. CDR3 nucleotide sequence: TGCGCCAGCAGCTTGGACGGGACGGCTTCTTCGGTAGCTTTCTTT.